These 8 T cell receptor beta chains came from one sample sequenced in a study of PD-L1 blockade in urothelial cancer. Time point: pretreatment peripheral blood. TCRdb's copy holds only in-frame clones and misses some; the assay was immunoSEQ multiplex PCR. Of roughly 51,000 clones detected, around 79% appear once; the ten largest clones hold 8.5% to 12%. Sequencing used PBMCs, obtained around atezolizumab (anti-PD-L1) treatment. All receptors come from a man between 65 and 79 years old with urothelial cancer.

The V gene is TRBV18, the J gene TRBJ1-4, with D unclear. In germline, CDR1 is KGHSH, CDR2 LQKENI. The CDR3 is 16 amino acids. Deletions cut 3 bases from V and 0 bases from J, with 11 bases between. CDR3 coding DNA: TGTGCCAGCTCACCCAACTACGTGGCAACTAATGAAAAACTGTTTTTT. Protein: CASSPNYVATNEKLFF.

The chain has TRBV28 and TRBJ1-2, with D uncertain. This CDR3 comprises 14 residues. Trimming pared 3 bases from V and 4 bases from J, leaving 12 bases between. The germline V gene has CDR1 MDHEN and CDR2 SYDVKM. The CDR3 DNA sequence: TGTGCCAGCAGTTTGATACAGCAATCCTATGGCTACACCTTC. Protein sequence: CASSLIQQSYGYTF.

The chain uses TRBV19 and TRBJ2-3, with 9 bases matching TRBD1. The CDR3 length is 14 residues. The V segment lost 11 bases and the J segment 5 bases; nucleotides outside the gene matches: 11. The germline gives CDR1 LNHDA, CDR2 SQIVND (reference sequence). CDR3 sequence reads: CALPRTGEGDTQYF. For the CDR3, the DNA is TGTGCCTTACCCCGGACAGGGGAAGGAGATACGCAGTATTTT.

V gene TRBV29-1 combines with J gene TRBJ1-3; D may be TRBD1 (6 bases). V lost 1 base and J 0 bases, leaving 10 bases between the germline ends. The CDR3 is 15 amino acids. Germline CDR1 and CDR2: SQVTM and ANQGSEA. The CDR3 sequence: CSVEAQGNSGNTIYF. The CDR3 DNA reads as TGCAGCGTTGAAGCCCAGGGGAACTCTGGAAACACCATATATTTT.

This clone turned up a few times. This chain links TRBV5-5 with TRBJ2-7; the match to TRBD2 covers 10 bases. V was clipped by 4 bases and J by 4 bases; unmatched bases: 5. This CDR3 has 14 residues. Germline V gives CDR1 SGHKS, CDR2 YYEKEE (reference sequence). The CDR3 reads CASSPLAGVYEQYF. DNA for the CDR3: TGTGCCAGCAGCCCGCTAGCGGGAGTGTACGAGCAGTACTTC.

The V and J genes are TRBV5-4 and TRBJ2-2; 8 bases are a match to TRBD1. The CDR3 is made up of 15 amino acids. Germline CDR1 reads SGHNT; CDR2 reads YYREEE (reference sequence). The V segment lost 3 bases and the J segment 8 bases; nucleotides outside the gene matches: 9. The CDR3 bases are TGTGCCAGCAGCTATGACAGGGGCGGTGGGGGGGAGCTGTTTTTT. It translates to CASSYDRGGGGELFF.

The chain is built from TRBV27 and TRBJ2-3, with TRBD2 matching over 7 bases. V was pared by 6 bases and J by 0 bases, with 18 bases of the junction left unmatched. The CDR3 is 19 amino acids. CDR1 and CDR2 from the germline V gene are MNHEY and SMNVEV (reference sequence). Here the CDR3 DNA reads TGTGCCAGCAGCCCCCTGCGGGGAGCGGGGTTCTCTAGCACAGATACGCAGTATTTT. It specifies CASSPLRGAGFSSTDTQYF.

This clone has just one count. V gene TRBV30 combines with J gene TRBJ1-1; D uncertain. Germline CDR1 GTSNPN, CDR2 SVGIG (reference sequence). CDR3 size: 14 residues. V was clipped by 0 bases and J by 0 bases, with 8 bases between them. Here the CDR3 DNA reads TGTGCCTGGAGTGTCGGGTTCGTGAACACTGAAGCTTTCTTT. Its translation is CAWSVGFVNTEAFF.